This TCR beta chain was recorded in a study of T cell responses to AZD1222 COVID-19 vaccine. Overall study results and limits: Of the AZD1222 recipients, only 5 to 7 were seropositive at baseline. With dominance at 160-218 and 743-854, vaccine-associated CD4 TCRs spanned spike.

A word on this clone: The target antigen is unknown. This sample also contains other DNA sequences that code for the same CDR3.

V lost 0 bases and J 5 bases, leaving 4 bases between the germline ends. CDR3 length: 12 amino acids. Germline lookup yields CDR1 MNHEY and CDR2 SVGAGI. Libraries were prepared by immunoSEQ multiplex PCR; TCRdb keeps only in-frame clonotypes and omits some of them. The sample records about 190,000 clones, around nine tenths being singletons. V and J are TRBV6-5 and TRBJ2-5; D gene uncertain. Source: peripheral blood, taken 28 days after the second dose of the MenACWY control vaccine. The receptor was derived from an adult who received the MenACWY meningococcal vaccine as a control. This chain's CDR3 is CASSYSGETQYF. The CDR3 DNA reads TGTGCCAGCAGTTACTCAGGGGAGACCCAGTACTTC.